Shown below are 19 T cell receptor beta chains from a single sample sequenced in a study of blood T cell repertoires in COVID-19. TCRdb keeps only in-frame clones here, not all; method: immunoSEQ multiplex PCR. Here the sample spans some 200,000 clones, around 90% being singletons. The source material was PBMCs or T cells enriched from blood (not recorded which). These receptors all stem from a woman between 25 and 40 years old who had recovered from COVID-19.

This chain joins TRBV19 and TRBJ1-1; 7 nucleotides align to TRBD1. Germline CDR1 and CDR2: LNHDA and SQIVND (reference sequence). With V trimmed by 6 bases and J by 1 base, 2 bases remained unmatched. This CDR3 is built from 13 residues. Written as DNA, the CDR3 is TGTGCCAGTAGGGCAGGGGGGAACACTGAAGCTTTCTTT. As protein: CASRAGGNTEAFF.

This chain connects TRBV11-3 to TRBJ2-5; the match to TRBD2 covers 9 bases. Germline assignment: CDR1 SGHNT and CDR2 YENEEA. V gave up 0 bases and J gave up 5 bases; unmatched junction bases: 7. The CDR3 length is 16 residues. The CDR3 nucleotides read TGTGCCAGCAGCTTAGAGGCGGGAGGGGGTCGGGAGACCCAGTACTTC. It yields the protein CASSLEAGGGRETQYF.

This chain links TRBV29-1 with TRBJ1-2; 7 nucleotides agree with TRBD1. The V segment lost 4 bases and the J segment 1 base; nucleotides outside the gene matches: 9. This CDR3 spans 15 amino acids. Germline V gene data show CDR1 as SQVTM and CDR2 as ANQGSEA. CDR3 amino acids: CSVVKDRQDNYGYTF. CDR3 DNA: TGCAGCGTTGTAAAGGACAGGCAAGATAACTATGGCTACACCTTC.

The CDR3 DNA follows: TGTGCCAGCAGCTTAGAGACAGGGGGGCAGCCCCAGCATTTT. Its protein product is CASSLETGGQPQHF. The chain recombines TRBV7-6 with TRBJ1-5, with 9 bases lining up with TRBD1. The V and J ends lost 1 base and 7 bases, in that order; junction bases with no gene match: 2. CDR3 size: 14 residues. Germline CDR1 reads SGHVS; CDR2 reads FNYEAQ.

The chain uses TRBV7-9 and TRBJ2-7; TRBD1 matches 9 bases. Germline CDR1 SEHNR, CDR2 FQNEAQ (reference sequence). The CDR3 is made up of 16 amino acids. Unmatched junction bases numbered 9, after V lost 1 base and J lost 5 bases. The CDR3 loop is CASSLGVRDRAHEQYF. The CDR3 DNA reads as TGTGCCAGCAGCTTAGGAGTCCGGGACAGGGCCCACGAGCAGTACTTC.

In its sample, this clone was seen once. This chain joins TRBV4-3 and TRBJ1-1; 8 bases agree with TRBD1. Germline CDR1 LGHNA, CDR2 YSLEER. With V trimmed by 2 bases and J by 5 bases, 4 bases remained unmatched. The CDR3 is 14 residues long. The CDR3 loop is CASSQRDRWTEAFF. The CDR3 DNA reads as TGCGCCAGCAGCCAAAGGGACAGGTGGACTGAAGCTTTCTTT.

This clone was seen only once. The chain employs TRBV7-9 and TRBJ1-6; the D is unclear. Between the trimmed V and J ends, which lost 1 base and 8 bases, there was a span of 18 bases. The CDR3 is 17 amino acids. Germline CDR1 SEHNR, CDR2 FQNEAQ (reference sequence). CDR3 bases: TGTGCCAGCAGCTTAGGTAGCTCGAGGGCGTCCTATTCACCCCTCCACTTT. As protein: CASSLGSSRASYSPLHF.

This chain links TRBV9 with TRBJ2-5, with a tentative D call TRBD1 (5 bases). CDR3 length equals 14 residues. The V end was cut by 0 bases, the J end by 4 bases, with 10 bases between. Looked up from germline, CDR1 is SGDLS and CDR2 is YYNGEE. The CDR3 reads CASSVDGASETQYF. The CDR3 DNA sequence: TGTGCCAGCAGCGTAGATGGGGCGTCAGAGACCCAGTACTTC.

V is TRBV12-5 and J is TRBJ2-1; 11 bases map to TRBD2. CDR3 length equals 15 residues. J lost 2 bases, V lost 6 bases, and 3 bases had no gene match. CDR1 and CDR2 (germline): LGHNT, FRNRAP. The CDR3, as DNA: TGTGCTAGTGGACTGGGACTAGCGGCCTACAATGAGCAGTTCTTC. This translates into CASGLGLAAYNEQFF.

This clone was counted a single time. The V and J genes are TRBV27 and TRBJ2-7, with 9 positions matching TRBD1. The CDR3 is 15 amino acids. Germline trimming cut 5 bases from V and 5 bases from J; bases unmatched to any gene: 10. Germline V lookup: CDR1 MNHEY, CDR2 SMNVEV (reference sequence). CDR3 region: CASSLHRDRDNEQYF. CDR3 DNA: TGTGCCAGCAGTCTCCACCGGGACAGGGACAACGAGCAGTACTTC.

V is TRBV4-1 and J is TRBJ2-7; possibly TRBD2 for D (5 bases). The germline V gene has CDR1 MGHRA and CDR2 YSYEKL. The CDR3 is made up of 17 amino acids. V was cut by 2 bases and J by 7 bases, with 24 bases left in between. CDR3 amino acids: CASSQSIIGEPLREQYF. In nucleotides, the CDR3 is TGCGCCAGCAGCCAATCAATCATCGGGGAACCCCTACGAGAGCAGTACTTC.

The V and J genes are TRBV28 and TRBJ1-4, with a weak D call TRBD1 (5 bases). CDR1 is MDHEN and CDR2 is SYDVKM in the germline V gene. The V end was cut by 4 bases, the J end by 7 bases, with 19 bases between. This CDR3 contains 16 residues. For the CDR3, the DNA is TGTGCCAGCAGTTCTCCGGGGCTAGTGGGGGGTGAAAAACTGTTTTTT. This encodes CASSSPGLVGGEKLFF. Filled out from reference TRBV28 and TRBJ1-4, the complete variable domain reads DVKVTQSSRYLVKRTGEKVFLECVQDMDHENMFWYRQDPGLGLRLIYFSYDVKMKEKGDIPEGYSVSREKKERFSLILESASTNQTSMYLCASSSPGLVGGEKLFFGSGTQLSVL.

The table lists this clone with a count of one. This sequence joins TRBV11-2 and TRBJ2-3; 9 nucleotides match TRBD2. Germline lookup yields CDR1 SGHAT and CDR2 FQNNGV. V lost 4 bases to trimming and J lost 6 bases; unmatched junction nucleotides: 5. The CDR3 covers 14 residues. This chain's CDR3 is CASSSSSGTDTQYF. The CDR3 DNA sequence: TGTGCCAGCAGCTCTTCTAGCGGGACGGATACGCAGTATTTT.

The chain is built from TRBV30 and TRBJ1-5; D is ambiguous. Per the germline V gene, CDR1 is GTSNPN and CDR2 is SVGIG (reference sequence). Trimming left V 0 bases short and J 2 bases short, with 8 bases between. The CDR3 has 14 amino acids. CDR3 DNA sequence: TGTGCCTGGAGTGTACCGGAGGGCAATCAGCCCCAGCATTTT. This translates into CAWSVPEGNQPQHF.

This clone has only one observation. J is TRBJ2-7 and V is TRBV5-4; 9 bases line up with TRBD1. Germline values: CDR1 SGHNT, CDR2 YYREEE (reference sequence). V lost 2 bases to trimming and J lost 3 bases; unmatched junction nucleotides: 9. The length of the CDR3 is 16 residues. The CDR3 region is CASSLRPGQGIYEQYF. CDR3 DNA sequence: TGTGCCAGCAGCTTACGGCCGGGACAGGGAATCTACGAGCAGTACTTC.

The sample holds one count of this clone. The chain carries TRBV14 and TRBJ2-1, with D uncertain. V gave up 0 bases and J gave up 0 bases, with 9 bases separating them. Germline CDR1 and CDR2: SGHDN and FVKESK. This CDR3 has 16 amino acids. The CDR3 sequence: CASSQDSLLSYNEQFF. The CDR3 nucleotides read TGTGCCAGCAGCCAAGATTCCTTACTCTCCTACAATGAGCAGTTCTTC.

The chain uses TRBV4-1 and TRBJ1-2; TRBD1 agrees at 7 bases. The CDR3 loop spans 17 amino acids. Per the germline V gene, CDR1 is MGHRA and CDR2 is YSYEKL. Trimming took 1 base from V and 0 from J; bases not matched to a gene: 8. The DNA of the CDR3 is TGCGCCAGCAGCCAAGGAGATCGGACAGGCCCTAACTATGGCTACACCTTC. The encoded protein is CASSQGDRTGPNYGYTF.

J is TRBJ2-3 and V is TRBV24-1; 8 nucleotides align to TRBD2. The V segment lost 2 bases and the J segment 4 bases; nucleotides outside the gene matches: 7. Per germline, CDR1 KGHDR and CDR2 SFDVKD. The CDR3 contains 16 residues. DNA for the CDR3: TGTGCCACCAGTGATTGGACGGGAGGGAGCGCAGATACGCAGTATTTT. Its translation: CATSDWTGGSADTQYF.

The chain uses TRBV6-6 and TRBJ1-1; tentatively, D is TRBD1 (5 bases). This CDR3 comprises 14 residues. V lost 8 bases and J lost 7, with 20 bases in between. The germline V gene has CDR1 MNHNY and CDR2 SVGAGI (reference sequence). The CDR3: CASVVVAGGGEAFF. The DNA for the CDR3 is TGTGCCAGCGTAGTGGTGGCGGGCGGGGGTGAAGCTTTCTTT.